One and the same sample provided the 13 T cell receptor beta chains below, sequenced in a study of T cell responses to AZD1222 COVID-19 vaccine. Repertoires were generated with immunoSEQ multiplex PCR, while TCRdb's copy carries only in-frame clones and drops some. This table has about 120,000 clones, around 85% appearing once. Sample: peripheral blood, taken on day 0 of AZD1222 vaccination. These TCRs come from an adult in good health.

This clone appeared once. The rearrangement uses TRBV9 and TRBJ1-2, with D possibly matching TRBD1 (5 bases). V lost 5 bases and J 7 bases, leaving 18 bases between the germline ends. CDR3 size: 14 residues. The V gene's germline CDR1 is SGDLS and CDR2 YYNGEE. The CDR3 loop reads CASSSEIWGSGYTF. CDR3 sequence (DNA): TGTGCCAGCAGTTCCGAAATCTGGGGGTCTGGCTACACCTTC.

This chain connects TRBV6-1 to TRBJ1-5; D remains ambiguous. Trimming shortened V by 1 base and J by 6 bases, and 7 bases separated the two germline ends. The germline V gene encodes CDR1 MNHNS and CDR2 SASEGT. The CDR3 loop spans 13 amino acids. CDR3: CASSEDWGQPQHF. In nucleotides, the CDR3 is TGTGCCAGCAGTGAAGATTGGGGTCAGCCCCAGCATTTT.

The chain links TRBV11-2 to TRBJ2-2; D is possibly TRBD2 (5 bases). The CDR3 contains 12 residues. V was pared by 3 bases and J by 7 bases, with 6 bases between. Germline assignment: CDR1 SGHAT and CDR2 FQNNGV. This chain's CDR3 is CASSLRVGELFF. The CDR3 region has the DNA TGTGCCAGCAGCTTGCGGGTCGGGGAGCTGTTTTTT.

Only one count was recorded for this clone. The chain links TRBV29-1 to TRBJ2-7; D remains ambiguous. The V end was cut by 3 bases, the J end by 2 bases, with 14 bases between. The CDR3 contains 14 residues. Germline values: CDR1 SQVTM, CDR2 ANQGSEA. The chain's CDR3 is CSVEFPGRTYEQYF. For the CDR3, the DNA is TGCAGCGTTGAGTTCCCAGGACGCACCTACGAGCAGTACTTC.

The chain is built from TRBV6-1 and TRBJ1-5; no clear D gene. The CDR3 sequence is 15 residues long. V lost 2 bases and J 5 bases, leaving 13 bases between the germline ends. Germline CDR1 reads MNHNS; CDR2 reads SASEGT. This CDR3 reads CASSEFNGSDQPQHF. The CDR3 DNA reads TGTGCCAGCAGTGAATTCAACGGTTCGGATCAGCCCCAGCATTTT.

A word on this clone: The germline gene is not matched at one end of the junction; a read error may be the cause. This chain links TRBV2 with TRBJ1-1; D unresolved. The CDR3 consists of 11 residues. Germline-derived CDR1 and CDR2 are SNHLY and FYNNEI. CDR3 region: CASSEALASSF. The CDR3 DNA is TGTGCCAGCAGTGAAGCGCTAGCCTCAAGCTTT.

The J gene is TRBJ2-3, the V gene TRBV28; 7 bases fit TRBD1. This CDR3 is 15 amino acids long. The germline gives CDR1 MDHEN, CDR2 SYDVKM. Trimming cost V 6 bases and J 3 bases; bases outside gene matches: 9. The CDR3 sequence: CASSHDRVWTDTQYF. The CDR3 bases are TGTGCCAGCAGCCACGACAGGGTTTGGACAGATACGCAGTATTTT.

V is TRBV28 and J is TRBJ2-7; 10 nucleotides align to TRBD1. The J segment lost 0 bases and the V segment lost 3 bases, leaving 8 bases of the junction unmatched. The germline CDR1 and CDR2 sequences are MDHEN and SYDVKM. This CDR3 region has 17 residues. The chain's CDR3 is CASSFHSTGGGSYEQYF. CDR3 DNA: TGTGCCAGCAGTTTCCACTCGACAGGGGGCGGCTCCTACGAGCAGTACTTC.

This chain links TRBV3-1 (or the pseudogene TRBV3-2) with TRBJ2-1; 9 bases map to TRBD2. The germline gives CDR1 LGHDT, CDR2 YNNKEL (reference sequence). The CDR3 has 16 amino acids. Germline trimming cut 4 bases from V and 4 bases from J; bases unmatched to any gene: 8. The CDR3 loop is CASSLRAGLAYNEQFF. In DNA form, the CDR3 reads TGTGCCAGCAGCCTCAGAGCGGGACTAGCATACAATGAGCAGTTCTTC.

V and J are TRBV7-6 and TRBJ2-5; 10 bases are a match to TRBD1. V trimming: 2 bases; J trimming: 4 bases; junction bases outside the gene matches: 10. The CDR3 is 17 amino acids. Germline V gives CDR1 SGHVS, CDR2 FNYEAQ. The CDR3 loop is CASSLRGDRGGRETQYF. CDR3 nucleotides: TGTGCCAGCAGCTTACGAGGGGACAGGGGAGGTCGAGAGACCCAGTACTTC.

The V gene is TRBV28, the J gene TRBJ1-2; maybe TRBD1 (5 bases). CDR3 length: 14 amino acids. Germline V gene lookup returns CDR1 MDHEN and CDR2 SYDVKM. The V gene lost 5 bases and the J gene lost 5 bases, with 15 bases spanning the gap. The CDR3 nucleotides are TGTGCCAGCAGTCCCCTTTCGGGGGGATATGGCTACACCTTC. Its protein is CASSPLSGGYGYTF.

The chain joins TRBV4-1 to TRBJ1-4; tentative D call: TRBD1 (6 bases). Trimming pared 4 bases from V and 6 bases from J, leaving 33 bases between. The germline V gene encodes CDR1 MGHRA and CDR2 YSYEKL. The CDR3 is 21 amino acids. CDR3 DNA: TGCGCCAGCAGCCCCAAAGAAAGTTGGTCCCGAGGGGGGCGAGAGGATGAAAAACTGTTTTTT. Protein product: CASSPKESWSRGGREDEKLFF.

J is TRBJ1-5 and V is TRBV7-8, with D possibly TRBD1 on 5 matching bases. V was pared by 1 base and J by 6 bases, with 13 bases between. This CDR3 has 15 residues. Per the germline V gene, CDR1 is SGHVS and CDR2 is FQNEAQ. The CDR3, as DNA: TGTGCCAGCAGCTTAGGGGCAGGGCCTGGTCAGCCCCAGCATTTT. Protein: CASSLGAGPGQPQHF.